Listed below are T cell receptor beta chains from one sample, sequenced in a study of patients and donors after allogeneic stem cell transplantation. TCRdb recomputed calls from the RT-PCR reads with MiXCR, one row per CDR3 protein. The table includes tens of thousands of distinct CDR3 sequences, about 8% detected once. Sequencing was done on a sample of blood, either unsorted or a sorted T cell fraction (not recorded which). The receptor source for this set is a human donor who was either an allogeneic HSCT recipient or a stem cell or donor lymphocyte infusion donor (not recorded which). It is not recorded whose cells these are; they may come from a transplant donor. CDR3s include the opening cysteine and the closing phenylalanine or tryptophan. The D gene is left open where the match is weak. Expanded clones are given a class, and other clones once, few, many or no size at all.

CDR3aa,CDR3nt,j_gene,v_gene,abundance,d_gene
CASSLVGSGRKDEQFF,TGCGCCAGCAGCTTGGTGGGTAGCGGGAGGAAAGATGAGCAGTTCTTC,TRBJ2-1,TRBV5-1,many,TRBD2
CASSQRTLGAMNTEAFF,TGCGCCAGCAGCCAGAGGACACTGGGCGCTATGAACACTGAAGCTTTCTTT,TRBJ1-1,TRBV4-1,NA,NA
CASRAMDVSGNTIYF,TGTGCCAGCAGGGCTATGGACGTCTCTGGAAACACCATATATTTT,TRBJ1-3,TRBV6-1,NA,NA
CASSPRQGKSTNYGYTF,TGTGCCAGCAGCCCCCGACAGGGGAAGTCGACTAACTATGGCTACACCTTC,TRBJ1-2,TRBV12-3/TRBV12-4,many,TRBD1
CAISWTSGTGGNEQFF,TGTGCCATCAGTTGGACTAGCGGGACCGGGGGCAATGAGCAGTTCTTC,TRBJ2-1,TRBV10-3,few,TRBD2
CASSFTLDREGGYTF,TGTGCCAGCAGCTTCACTTTGGACAGGGAAGGGGGCTACACCTTC,TRBJ1-2,TRBV21-1,NA,NA
CASSGGMQETQYF,TGTGCCAGCAGTGGTGGGATGCAAGAGACCCAGTACTTC,TRBJ2-5,TRBV2,many,NA
CASSLGTPAEAFF,TGTGCCAGCAGCTTAGGGACACCTGCTGAAGCTTTCTTT,TRBJ1-1,TRBV13,few,NA
CASSFSRGFDEQYF,TGTGCCAGCAGCTTCTCCAGGGGCTTCGACGAGCAGTACTTC,TRBJ2-7,TRBV11-3,many,NA
CSASRRDYEQYF,TGCAGTGCTAGTCGCCGGGATTACGAGCAGTACTTC,TRBJ2-7,TRBV20-1,NA,NA
CASTGMGKSSYEQYF,TGTGCCAGCACCGGAATGGGTAAGAGCTCCTACGAGCAGTACTTC,TRBJ2-7,TRBV6-1,NA,NA
CASSLVRVGYTF,TGTGCCAGCAGCTTAGTCCGAGTGGGCTACACCTTC,TRBJ1-2,TRBV7-8,many,NA
CSAEDRESVGNQPQHF,TGCAGTGCTGAGGACAGGGAATCAGTGGGCAATCAGCCCCAGCATTTT,TRBJ1-5,TRBV20-1,NA,TRBD1
CASSLQTGRREKLFF,TGTGCCAGCAGCCTCCAGACAGGGCGGCGTGAAAAACTGTTTTTT,TRBJ1-4,TRBV7-9,NA,TRBD1
CASSDMQGDPYGYTF,TGTGCCAGCAGTGATATGCAGGGGGATCCCTATGGCTACACCTTC,TRBJ1-2,TRBV2,few,TRBD1
CASGLQGRWTDTQYF,TGTGCCAGCGGTTTGCAGGGGAGGTGGACAGATACGCAGTATTTT,TRBJ2-3,TRBV28,many,NA
CASSRTGTGGEETQYF,TGCGCCAGCAGCCGTACCGGGACAGGGGGCGAAGAGACCCAGTACTTC,TRBJ2-5,TRBV5-1,NA,TRBD1
CSASGTGRMNTEAFF,TGCAGTGCTTCCGGGACAGGGAGGATGAACACTGAAGCTTTCTTT,TRBJ1-1,TRBV20-1,NA,TRBD1
CASSLSEGRTEAFF,TGTGCCAGCAGTTTATCCGAGGGAAGGACTGAAGCTTTCTTT,TRBJ1-1,TRBV28,NA,NA
CASRTPLRRQGYTGELFF,TGTGCCAGCAGGACCCCTCTCAGGCGACAGGGGTACACCGGGGAGCTGTTTTTT,TRBJ2-2,TRBV11-1,few,TRBD1
CASSQSGQGTGSGYTF,TGTGCCAGCAGCCAGTCGGGACAGGGGACGGGATCTGGCTACACCTTC,TRBJ1-2,TRBV11-1,many,TRBD1
CASISTGGGYNEQFF,TGTGCCAGCATATCGACAGGGGGGGGATACAATGAGCAGTTCTTC,TRBJ2-1,TRBV6-1,few,TRBD1
CASSLLGGEGDADTQYF,TGTGCCAGCAGTTTGCTGGGCGGGGAGGGGGATGCAGATACGCAGTATTTT,TRBJ2-3,TRBV13,few,NA
CASSFLDQETQYF,TGTGCCAGCAGTTTTTTGGACCAAGAGACCCAGTACTTC,TRBJ2-5,TRBV28,many,NA
CASTRQGAHEQYF,TGTGCCAGTACCCGCCAGGGGGCACACGAGCAGTACTTC,TRBJ2-7,TRBV6-1,many,TRBD1
CSAQGGTSVNEQFF,TGCAGTGCCCAAGGGGGGACTAGCGTGAATGAGCAGTTCTTC,TRBJ2-1,TRBV20-1,many,TRBD2
CASSSWTDSSYNEQFF,TGTGCCAGCAGTTCTTGGACAGACAGCTCCTACAATGAGCAGTTCTTC,TRBJ2-1,TRBV28,many,NA
CASSASGGRYEQYF,TGTGCCAGCAGCGCAAGCGGAGGGCGCTACGAGCAGTACTTC,TRBJ2-7,TRBV6-1,many,NA
CASGREEQYF,TGTGCCAGCGGTCGGGAAGAGCAGTACTTC,TRBJ2-7,TRBV28,NA,NA
CASSQGLTLTSGGQETQYF,TGTGCCAGCAGCCAAGGCCTGACCTTGACTAGCGGGGGACAAGAGACCCAGTACTTC,TRBJ2-5,TRBV3-1,many,TRBD2
CASSLDLQFGETQYF,TGTGCCAGCAGCTTAGACTTACAGTTCGGGGAGACCCAGTACTTC,TRBJ2-5,TRBV7-2,medium-sized,NA
CASSRSNRDQPQHF,TGTGCCAGCAGCCGGAGCAACAGGGATCAGCCCCAGCATTTT,TRBJ1-5,TRBV7-9,NA,NA
CASRSGWGPYEQYF,TGTGCCAGTCGGTCTGGGTGGGGCCCCTACGAGCAGTACTTC,TRBJ2-7,TRBV6-1,many,NA
CASSSDRGYGGELFF,TGCGCCAGCAGCTCTGACAGGGGATACGGCGGGGAGCTGTTTTTT,TRBJ2-2,TRBV5-1,NA,TRBD1
CASSLRTGELFF,TGTGCCAGCAGCTTGCGCACCGGGGAGCTGTTTTTT,TRBJ2-2,TRBV7-9,many,NA
CASSPFPYSLHSNQPQHF,TGTGCCAGCAGCCCTTTCCCTTATAGCTTACATAGCAATCAGCCCCAGCATTTT,TRBJ1-5,TRBV7-3,few,NA
CASSLKGTGMAGELFF,TGTGCCAGCAGCTTAAAGGGGACGGGTATGGCCGGGGAGCTGTTTTTT,TRBJ2-2,TRBV5-8,few,NA
CASSAGQGLYNEQFF,TGCGCCAGCAGTGCGGGACAGGGGCTCTACAATGAGCAGTTCTTC,TRBJ2-1,TRBV10-1,many,TRBD1
CASSVAGAYTEAFF,TGCGCCAGCAGCGTCGCGGGGGCTTACACTGAAGCTTTCTTT,TRBJ1-1,TRBV5-1,many,NA
CASSPETGRGTEAFF,TGTGCCAGCAGCCCCGAGACAGGTCGGGGGACTGAAGCTTTCTTT,TRBJ1-1,TRBV7-9,NA,NA